This T cell receptor (beta chain) was sequenced for a study of CD8+ T cells in alopecia areata. V was trimmed by 4 bases and J by 3 bases, leaving 21 bases between them. The length of the CDR3 is 17 residues. Germline-derived CDR1 and CDR2 are SNHLY and FYNNEI. Researchers picked out CD4+ and CD8+ T cells from PBMCs by sorting. The study, taken as a whole, reports: Scalp samples also contribute reads from the resident alphabeta T cells found in normal skin. Clonality was higher in lesional than normal scalp, especially in alopecia totalis/universalis.

For this clone: Its antigen is not known.

RNA was isolated and reverse transcribed to cDNA, the sequencing template. This table comes from immunoSEQ multiplex PCR, and its TCRdb copy is limited to in-frame clones, with some not included. The data hold about 110,000 clones, with 45% to 70% observed a single time. This chain connects TRBV2 to TRBJ2-5; a possible D gene is TRBD2 (6 bases). The source is a human donor in good health. The sample was CD8+ T cells sorted from blood. The CDR3 spells CASSGLLAGTGEETQYF. The CDR3 bases are TGTGCCAGCAGTGGCTTACTCGCGGGGACGGGGGAAGAGACCCAGTACTTC.